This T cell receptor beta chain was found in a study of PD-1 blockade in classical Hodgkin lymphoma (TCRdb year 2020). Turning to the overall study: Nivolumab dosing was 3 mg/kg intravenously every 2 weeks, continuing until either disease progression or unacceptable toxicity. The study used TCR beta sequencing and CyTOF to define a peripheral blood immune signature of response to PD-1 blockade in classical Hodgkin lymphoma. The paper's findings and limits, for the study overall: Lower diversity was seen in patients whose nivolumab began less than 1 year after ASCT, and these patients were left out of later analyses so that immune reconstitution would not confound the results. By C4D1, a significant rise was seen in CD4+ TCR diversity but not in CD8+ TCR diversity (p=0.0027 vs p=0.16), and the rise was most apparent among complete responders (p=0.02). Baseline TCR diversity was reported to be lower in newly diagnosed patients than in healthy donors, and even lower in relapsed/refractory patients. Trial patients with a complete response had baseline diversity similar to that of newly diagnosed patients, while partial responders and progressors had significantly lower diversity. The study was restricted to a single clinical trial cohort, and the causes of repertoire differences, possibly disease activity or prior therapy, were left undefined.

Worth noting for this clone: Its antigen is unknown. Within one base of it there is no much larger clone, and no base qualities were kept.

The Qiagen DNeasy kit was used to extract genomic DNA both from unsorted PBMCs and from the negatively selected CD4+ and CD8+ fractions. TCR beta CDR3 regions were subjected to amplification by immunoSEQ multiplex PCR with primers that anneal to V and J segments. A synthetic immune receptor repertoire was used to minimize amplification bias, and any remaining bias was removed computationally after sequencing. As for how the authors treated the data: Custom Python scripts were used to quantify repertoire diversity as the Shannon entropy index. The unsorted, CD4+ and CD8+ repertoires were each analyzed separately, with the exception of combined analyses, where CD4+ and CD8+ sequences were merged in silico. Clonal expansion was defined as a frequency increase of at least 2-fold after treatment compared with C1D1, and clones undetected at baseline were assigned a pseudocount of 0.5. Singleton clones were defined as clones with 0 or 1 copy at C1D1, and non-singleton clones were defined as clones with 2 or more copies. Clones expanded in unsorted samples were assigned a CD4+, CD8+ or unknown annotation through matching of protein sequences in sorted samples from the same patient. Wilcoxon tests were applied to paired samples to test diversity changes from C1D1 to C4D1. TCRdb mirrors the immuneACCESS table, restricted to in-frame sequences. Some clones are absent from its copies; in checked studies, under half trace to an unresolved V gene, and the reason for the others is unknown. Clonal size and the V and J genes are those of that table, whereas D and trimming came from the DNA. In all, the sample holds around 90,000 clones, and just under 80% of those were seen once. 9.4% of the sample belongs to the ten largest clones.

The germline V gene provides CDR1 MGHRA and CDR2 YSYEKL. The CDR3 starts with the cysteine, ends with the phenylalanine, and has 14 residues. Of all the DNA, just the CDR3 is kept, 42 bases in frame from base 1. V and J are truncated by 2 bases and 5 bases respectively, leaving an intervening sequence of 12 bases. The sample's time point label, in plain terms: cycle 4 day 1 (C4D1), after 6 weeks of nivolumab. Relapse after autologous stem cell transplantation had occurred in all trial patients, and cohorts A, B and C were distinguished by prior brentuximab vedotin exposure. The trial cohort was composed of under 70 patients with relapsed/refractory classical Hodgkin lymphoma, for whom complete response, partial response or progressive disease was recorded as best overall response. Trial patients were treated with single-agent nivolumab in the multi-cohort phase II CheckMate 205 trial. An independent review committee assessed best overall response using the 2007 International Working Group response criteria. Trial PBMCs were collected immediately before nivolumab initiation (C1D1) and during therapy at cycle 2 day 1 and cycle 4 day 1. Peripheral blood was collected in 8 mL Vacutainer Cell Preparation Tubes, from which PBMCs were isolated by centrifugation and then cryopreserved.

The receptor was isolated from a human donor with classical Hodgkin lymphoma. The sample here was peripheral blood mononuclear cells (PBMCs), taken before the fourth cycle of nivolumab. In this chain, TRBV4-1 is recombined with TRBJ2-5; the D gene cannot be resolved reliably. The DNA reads TGCGCCAGCAGCCAATACGGAGTTGGGGAGACCCAGTACTTC. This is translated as CASSQYGVGETQYF.